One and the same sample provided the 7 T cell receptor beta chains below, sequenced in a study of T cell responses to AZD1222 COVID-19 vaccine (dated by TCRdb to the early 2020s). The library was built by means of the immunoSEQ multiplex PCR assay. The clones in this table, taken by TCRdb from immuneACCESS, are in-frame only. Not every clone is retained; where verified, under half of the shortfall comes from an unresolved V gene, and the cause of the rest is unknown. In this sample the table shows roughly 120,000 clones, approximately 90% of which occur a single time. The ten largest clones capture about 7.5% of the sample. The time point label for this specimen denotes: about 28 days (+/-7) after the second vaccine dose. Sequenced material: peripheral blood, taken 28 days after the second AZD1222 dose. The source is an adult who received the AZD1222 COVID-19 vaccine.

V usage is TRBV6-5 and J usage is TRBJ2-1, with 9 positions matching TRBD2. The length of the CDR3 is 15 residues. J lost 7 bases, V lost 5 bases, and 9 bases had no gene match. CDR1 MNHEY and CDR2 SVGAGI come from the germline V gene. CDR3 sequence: CASSPLAGGPNEQFF. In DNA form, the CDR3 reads TGTGCCAGCAGTCCTCTCGCGGGAGGGCCGAATGAGCAGTTCTTC.

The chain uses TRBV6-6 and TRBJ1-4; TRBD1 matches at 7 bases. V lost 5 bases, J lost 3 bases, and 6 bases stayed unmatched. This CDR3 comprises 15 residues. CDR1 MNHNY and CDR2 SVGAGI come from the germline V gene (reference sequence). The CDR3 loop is CASSPRQGANEKLFF. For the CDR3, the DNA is TGTGCCAGCAGTCCCCGACAGGGCGCTAATGAAAAACTGTTTTTT.

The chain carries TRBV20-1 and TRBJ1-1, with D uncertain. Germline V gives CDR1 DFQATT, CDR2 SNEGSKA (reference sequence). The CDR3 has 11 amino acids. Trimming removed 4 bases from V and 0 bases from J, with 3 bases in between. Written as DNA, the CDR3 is TGCAGTGCTAAAATGAACACTGAAGCTTTCTTT. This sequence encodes CSAKMNTEAFF.

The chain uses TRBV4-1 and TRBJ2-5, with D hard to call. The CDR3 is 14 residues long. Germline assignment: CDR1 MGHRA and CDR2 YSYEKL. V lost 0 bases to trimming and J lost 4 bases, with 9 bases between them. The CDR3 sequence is CASSQDAPGETQYF. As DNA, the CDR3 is TGCGCCAGCAGCCAAGATGCGCCAGGAGAGACCCAGTACTTC.

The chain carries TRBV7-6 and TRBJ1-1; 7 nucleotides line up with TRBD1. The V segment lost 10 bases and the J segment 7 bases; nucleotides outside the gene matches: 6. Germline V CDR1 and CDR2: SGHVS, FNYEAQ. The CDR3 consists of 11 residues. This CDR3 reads CATRGTREAFF. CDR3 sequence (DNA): TGTGCCACCAGGGGGACTCGTGAAGCTTTCTTT.

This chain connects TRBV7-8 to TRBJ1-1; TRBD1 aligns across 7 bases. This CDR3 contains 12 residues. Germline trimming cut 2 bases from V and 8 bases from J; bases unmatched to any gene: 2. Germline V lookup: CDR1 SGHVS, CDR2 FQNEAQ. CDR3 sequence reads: CASSLRTGEAFF. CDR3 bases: TGTGCCAGCAGCTTAAGGACAGGAGAAGCTTTCTTT.

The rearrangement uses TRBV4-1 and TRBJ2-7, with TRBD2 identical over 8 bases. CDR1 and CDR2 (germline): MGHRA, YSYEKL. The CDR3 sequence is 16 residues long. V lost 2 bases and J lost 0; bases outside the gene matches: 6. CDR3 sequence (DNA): TGCGCCAGCAGCCAAACGACTAGCGCTTCCTCCTACGAGCAGTACTTC. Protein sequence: CASSQTTSASSYEQYF.